This T cell receptor (beta chain) was recovered during a study of identical twins. General study points: Insertions were reduced in abundant cord blood beta clonotypes but not in memory repertoires. Out-of-frame alpha sequences common to twins exhibited a surplus of low generation probability.

This clonotype was found many times. As yet, its antigen is unknown. Each donor was a healthy Caucasian. TCRdb redid the calling of the 5' RACE reads with MiXCR, one entry per CDR3 protein. The sample carries around 220,000 distinct CDR3 sequences, roughly a tenth recorded once. This CDR3 is built from 17 residues. The V gene end was trimmed by 0 bases and the J gene end by 5 bases; junction bases not matched to a gene: 11. Germline lookup yields CDR1 MNHEY and CDR2 SMNVEV (reference sequence). The genes are TRBV27 and TRBJ2-3; 7 bases agree with TRBD2. The sequencing sample was made of memory T cells sorted from blood. The TCR sequence derives from a man aged 50 or older in good health. DNA for the CDR3: TGTGCCAGCAGTTTATCTTCTAGCGGAACCTGGGGAGATACGCAGTATTTT. It yields the protein CASSLSSSGTWGDTQYF.